This T cell receptor (beta chain) was captured by sequencing in a study of blood T cell repertoires in COVID-19. Libraries were prepared by immunoSEQ multiplex PCR; TCRdb keeps only in-frame clonotypes and omits some of them. Of 180,000 or so clones listed, roughly 76% are singletons. The CDR3 contains 15 residues. Germline values: CDR1 WSHSY, CDR2 SAAADI. V was pared by 3 bases and J by 1 base, with 4 bases of the junction left unmatched. The rearrangement joins TRBV10-2 to TRBJ2-5, with TRBD2 identical over 8 bases. The sample consisted of peripheral blood. The TCR originated in a woman aged 35 to 49 with COVID-19, enrolled during active disease. The CDR3 sequence: CASSDSGGPQETQYF. In DNA form, the CDR3 reads TGCGCCAGCAGTGACTCGGGAGGGCCCCAAGAGACCCAGTACTTC.